This section outlines one T cell receptor beta chain sequence together with its context. Antigen unknown. The data were obtained in a study of graft-versus-host responses after intestinal transplantation. Whole-study findings and limits: GvH clones appeared in recipient marrow, some first in ileum or blood. Elevated graft-versus-host to host-versus-graft clonal ratios in allografts were recorded for patients with graft-donor T cell macrochimerism.

Sequenced by immunoSEQ multiplex PCR; TCRdb stores in-frame clones only, minus some. The table records around 100,000 clones, around nine tenths of them present only once. In germline, CDR1 is SGHTA, CDR2 FQGNSA. The CDR3 contains 17 residues. Losses at the gene ends were 5 bases for V and 6 bases for J; bases not matched to a gene: 13. V and J are TRBV7-2 and TRBJ2-1; 10 positions match TRBD2. This TCR was sampled from a human donor who was the organ donor for an intestinal transplant. The sequences come from unstimulated CD4+ T cells sorted from spleen or lymph node cells, collected before transplant. The CDR3 reads CASSPTLAGVNFNEQFF. In DNA, the CDR3 is TGTGCCAGCAGCCCCACCCTAGCGGGAGTAAACTTCAATGAGCAGTTCTTC.